These 9 T cell receptor beta chains were sequenced from one sample in a study of T-cell memory formation after mild COVID-19. TCRdb fed the 5' RACE reads into MiXCR, producing one record per CDR3 protein. This table has 120,000 to 150,000 distinct CDR3 sequences, roughly 6.2% appearing once. Sequencing was performed on PBMCs or a T cell subset sorted from them (not recorded which). The receptors were sampled from an adult woman who had mild COVID-19 (a few samples of this study predate the infection). Cell type and time point are not known.

CDR3 amino acids: CAISWDKTPNTEAFF. CDR3 DNA sequence: TGTGCCATCAGTTGGGACAAGACCCCGAACACTGAAGCTTTCTTT. The chain couples TRBV10-3 to TRBJ1-1, with a possible D match to TRBD1 (6 bases). Between the trimmed V and J ends, which lost 5 bases and 1 base, there was a span of 14 bases. This CDR3 is 15 amino acids long. Germline values: CDR1 ENHRY, CDR2 SYGVKD.

This chain links TRBV30 with TRBJ1-1; D is ambiguous. Trimming left V 0 bases short and J 4 bases short, with 6 bases between. This CDR3 contains 12 residues. Germline V gene data show CDR1 as GTSNPN and CDR2 as SVGIG (reference sequence). CDR3 DNA sequence: TGTGCCTGGAGTGTACTGACCACTGAAGCTTTCTTT. Translation: CAWSVLTTEAFF.

This clonotype has a count of ten or more. The chain is built from TRBV7-8 and TRBJ2-2; TRBD2 is a possible D gene (6 bases). Germline V lookup: CDR1 SGHVS, CDR2 FQNEAQ. The length of the CDR3 is 16 residues. V was pared by 5 bases and J by 0 bases, with 13 bases between. CDR3 residues: CASSASANANTGELFF. CDR3 nucleotide sequence: TGTGCCAGCAGCGCTAGCGCAAACGCGAACACCGGGGAGCTGTTTTTT. The whole variable domain, remainder taken from reference TRBV7-8 and TRBJ2-2, is GAGVSQSPRYKVAKRGQDVALRCDPISGHVSLFWYQQALGQGPEFLTYFQNEAQLDKSGLPSDRFFAERPEGSVSTLKIQRTQQEDSAVYLCASSASANANTGELFFGEGSRLTVL.

This clonotype has a handful of counts. The CDR3 DNA follows: TGTGCCAGCTTCGGGAGCTCCTACAATGAGCAGTTCTTC. Its protein is CASFGSSYNEQFF. V usage is TRBV6-5 and J usage is TRBJ2-1, with D possibly being TRBD2 (6 bases). The CDR3 sequence is 13 residues long. In germline, CDR1 is MNHEY, CDR2 SVGAGI. V was cut by 8 bases and J by 0 bases, with 8 bases left in between.

This rearrangement joins TRBV7-2 to TRBJ2-1; 8 nucleotides match TRBD2. After removal of 5 bases from V and 9 bases from J, the junction contained 21 bases not matched to a gene. CDR3 size: 18 residues. CDR1 and CDR2 (germline): SGHTA, FQGNSA. The CDR3 nucleotides read TGTGCCAGCAGCCTTAGAGCTAAACAACGGAAGCGGGAGACTGAGCAGTTCTTC. Residues: CASSLRAKQRKRETEQFF.

This clonotype was observed many times. The CDR3 coding sequence is TGCGCCAGCAGCTCCCGAGTAGCACAGCTGAACACTGAAGCTTTCTTT. Translated: CASSSRVAQLNTEAFF. The chain carries TRBV5-1 and TRBJ1-1; the D is unclear. Per germline, CDR1 SGHRS and CDR2 YFSETQ. V was clipped by 3 bases and J by 0 bases, with 15 bases between them. The CDR3 sequence is 16 residues long. The entire variable domain, with the rest obtained from reference TRBV5-1 and TRBJ1-1, is as follows: KAGVTQTPRYLIKTRGQQVTLSCSPISGHRSVSWYQQTPGQGLQFLFEYFSETQRNKGNFPGRFSGRQFSNSRSEMNVSTLELGDSALYLCASSSRVAQLNTEAFFGQGTRLTVV.

V gene TRBV5-6 combines with J gene TRBJ1-2; D is unresolved. The CDR3 spans 12 residues. CDR1 is SGHDT, CDR2 YYEEEE, per germline. V lost 3 bases and J 7 bases, leaving 10 bases between the germline ends. The CDR3 DNA sequence: TGTGCCAGCAGCTGGGAGACCGGTGGCTACACCTTC. Protein: CASSWETGGYTF.

This clonotype was counted between two and nine times. V usage is TRBV7-3 and J usage is TRBJ2-1; 11 bases line up with TRBD2. The CDR3 extends over 16 amino acids. Trimming took 5 bases from V and 2 from J; bases not matched to a gene: 5. Germline values: CDR1 SGHTA, CDR2 FQGTGA. The CDR3, as DNA: TGTGCCAGCAGCCCGGTAGCGGGGGGGCCCTACAATGAGCAGTTCTTC. The encoded protein is CASSPVAGGPYNEQFF.

The chain employs TRBV15 and TRBJ2-3, with D possibly matching TRBD1 (6 bases). The CDR3 runs 17 residues. V lost 3 bases, J lost 4 bases, and 20 bases lay in between. Germline V gene data show CDR1 as LNHNV and CDR2 as YYDKDF (reference sequence). In DNA, the CDR3 is TGTGCCACCAGCAGGGACCCCGGTAGGGGGATCGCAGATACGCAGTATTTT. This translates into CATSRDPGRGIADTQYF.